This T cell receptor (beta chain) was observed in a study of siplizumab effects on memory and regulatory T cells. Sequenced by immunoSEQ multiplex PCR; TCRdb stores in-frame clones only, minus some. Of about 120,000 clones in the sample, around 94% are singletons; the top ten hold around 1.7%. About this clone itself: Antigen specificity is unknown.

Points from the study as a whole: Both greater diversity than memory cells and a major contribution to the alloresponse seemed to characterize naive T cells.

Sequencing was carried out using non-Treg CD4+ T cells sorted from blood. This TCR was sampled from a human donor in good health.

The CDR3 sequence: CASSYRQGGVDGYTF. The CDR3 coding sequence is TGCGCCAGCAGCTACCGACAGGGAGGTGTGGATGGCTACACCTTC. The chain carries TRBV5-1 and TRBJ1-2; 7 bases are a match to TRBD1. CDR3 size: 15 residues. Looked up from germline, CDR1 is SGHRS and CDR2 is YFSETQ. V lost 3 bases, J lost 6 bases, and 11 bases stayed unmatched.